The rows below give T cell receptor beta chains drawn from one sample of a study of blood T cells in healthy people across ages. Each CDR3 protein gets one entry after TCRdb re-called the 5' RACE reads with MiXCR. Altogether around 650,000 distinct CDR3 sequences are present, around 43% being singletons, with the ten largest covering around 30%. Sequenced: blood. The receptors originated from a man aged 80 or over in good health. Each CDR3 is given with its conserved first and last residue. D genes are given only for firm matches. Clone size is shown for a subset of rows, as once, few, many or a class of expanded clone.

DNA,CDR3,size,J,V,D
TGCGCCAGCAGCTTTCCGGGACAAAAGGTGAATGAGCAGTTCTTC,CASSFPGQKVNEQFF,-,TRBJ2-1,TRBV4-1,-
TGTGCCAGCAGCCCGGGTCGGCGGGGAAACATTCAGTACTTC,CASSPGRRGNIQYF,many,TRBJ2-4,TRBV11-2,-
TGTGCCAGCAGCCTAAGTTGGGGGCTCTCTGGAAACACCATATATTTT,CASSLSWGLSGNTIYF,few,TRBJ1-3,TRBV7-2,-
TGTGCCAGCAGTTACTATATGGGAGGCGGCGAGCAGTACTTC,CASSYYMGGGEQYF,many,TRBJ2-7,TRBV6-6,-
TGTGCCAGCAGCCACCGCGCCCGCACAGATACGCAGTATTTT,CASSHRARTDTQYF,once,TRBJ2-3,TRBV3-1,-
TGTGCCAGCAGCTTTAGCGGGAGAATAACAGATACGCAGTATTTT,CASSFSGRITDTQYF,-,TRBJ2-3,TRBV28,TRBD2
TGCAGTGCTAGAGGTGGTTTGGCTAACTATGGCTACACCTTC,CSARGGLANYGYTF,few,TRBJ1-2,TRBV20-1,-
TGTGCCAGCAGCCTAGCGGGGGGGAGCTCCTACAATGAGCAGTTCTTC,CASSLAGGSSYNEQFF,-,TRBJ2-1,TRBV3-1,TRBD2
TGTGCCAGCAGCCAATACGGGGAGCTGTTTTTT,CASSQYGELFF,once,TRBJ2-2,TRBV14,-
TGCGCCAGCAGCCAAGGCGGGGGTCTGCCCTACGAGCAGTACTTC,CASSQGGGLPYEQYF,-,TRBJ2-7,TRBV4-1,TRBD2
TGTGCCAGCAGTCCCCGACGGAAGAGTGAAAAACTGTTTTTT,CASSPRRKSEKLFF,few,TRBJ1-4,TRBV27,-
TGCAGTGCTAGCGCCCCCTTGACTGGTACCAATGAGCAGTACTTC,CSASAPLTGTNEQYF,-,TRBJ2-7,TRBV20-1,-
TGTGCCAGCAGTTACTCGCCTGCCCGAGAGACCCAGTACTTC,CASSYSPARETQYF,few,TRBJ2-5,TRBV6-5,-
TGCGCCAGCAGCCAAGTGATTTCCGGACAGGAGGCAGCTGGGGCCAACGTCCTGACTTTC,CASSQVISGQEAAGANVLTF,-,TRBJ2-6,TRBV4-3,TRBD1
TGTGCCAGCTCTCCCGGACAGGGGGCTGTTTCCTTTTCACCCCTCCACTTT,CASSPGQGAVSFSPLHF,-,TRBJ1-6,TRBV18,TRBD1
TGCGCCAGCAACACCCGTCAGCGGATAGGGGAGACCCAGTACTTC,CASNTRQRIGETQYF,few,TRBJ2-5,TRBV5-1,-
TGTGCCAGCAGCCAAGAGGGAGACACCCCCAGCTCCTACAATGAGCAGTTCTTC,CASSQEGDTPSSYNEQFF,few,TRBJ2-1,TRBV4-2,-
TGTGCCAGCAGCCAAGAGCTAGCGGGAGGGCCCCCGATCGAGCAGTACTTC,CASSQELAGGPPIEQYF,-,TRBJ2-7,TRBV3-1,TRBD2